This T cell receptor (beta chain) derives from a study of OX40 agonist ivuxolimab in advanced cancers. Study-level information: A partial response was reached by three patients: one with hepatocellular carcinoma and two with cutaneous melanoma.

Overall study results and limits: At doses 0.1 to 3.0 mg/kg, CD4+ and CD8+ clones expanded. Some of the lowest clonal expansion was seen in partial responders at 0.1-3.0 mg/kg.

Researchers took blood at baseline, on cycle 4 day 1, and on cycle 7 day 1. Concerning this clone: Its antigen is undetermined.

The assay was immunoSEQ multiplex PCR, and TCRdb's table has in-frame clones only and misses some. Of approximately 96,000 clones in the sample, 90% were seen once. The sample consisted of CD4+ or CD8+ T cells sorted from blood, taken in a trial of the OX40 agonist ivuxolimab. This receptor was identified in an adult with an advanced solid tumor such as melanoma, head and neck, liver or kidney cancer.

The CDR3 sequence is CASSVNRAGYEQYF. DNA of the CDR3: TGTGCCAGCAGCGTAAACAGGGCCGGATACGAGCAGTACTTC. The chain recombines TRBV9 with TRBJ2-7, with D possibly TRBD1 on 6 matching bases. CDR3 length: 14 residues. V lost 1 base, J lost 4 bases, and 12 bases lay in between. Germline V gene lookup returns CDR1 SGDLS and CDR2 YYNGEE.